The 8 T cell receptor beta chains listed next were all sequenced from one sample in a study of radiotherapy plus CTLA-4 blockade in lung cancer. The table came from immunoSEQ multiplex PCR; TCRdb's copy has only in-frame clones and leaves some out. The table has around 37,000 clones, around 77% seen once. Sequenced material: peripheral blood, taken from a patient treated with radiotherapy plus ipilimumab. These receptors came from a human donor with non-small cell lung cancer who had stable disease on radiotherapy plus ipilimumab.

V gene TRBV6-1 combines with J gene TRBJ1-5, with D uncertain. V was cut by 8 bases and J by 5 bases, with 10 bases left in between. Per germline, CDR1 MNHNS and CDR2 SASEGT. This CDR3 comprises 12 residues. In nucleotides, the CDR3 is TGTGCCAGCTCCCTTAGATATCAGCCCCAGCATTTT. Its protein is CASSLRYQPQHF.

The chain carries TRBV5-4 and TRBJ2-2; 7 bases fit TRBD2. CDR3 size: 15 residues. The ends lost 3 bases at V and 3 bases at J; junction bases unmatched: 5. The germline gives CDR1 SGHNT, CDR2 YYREEE (reference sequence). CDR3: CASSSRRGDTGELFF. In DNA, the CDR3 is TGTGCCAGCAGCTCTCGACGGGGGGACACCGGGGAGCTGTTTTTT.

V usage is TRBV4-1 and J usage is TRBJ1-3; 7 positions match TRBD1. Looked up from germline, CDR1 is MGHRA and CDR2 is YSYEKL. The junction had 1 base not matched to a gene; V was cut back by 3 bases and J by 5 bases. CDR3 length: 13 residues. The CDR3 DNA sequence: TGCGCCAGCAGCCAGGACAGGAGAAACACCATATATTTT. It encodes CASSQDRRNTIYF.

This clone was detected only a few times. The rearrangement uses TRBV30 and TRBJ1-5; D remains ambiguous. There are 13 residues in the CDR3. CDR1 and CDR2 from the germline V gene are GTSNPN and SVGIG (reference sequence). The V end lost 7 bases, the J end lost 0 bases, and 10 bases lay between the germline ends. CDR3 residues: CAYQINSNQPQHF. The CDR3 coding sequence is TGTGCCTACCAGATAAATAGCAATCAGCCCCAGCATTTT.

This clone was found once. The genes are TRBV2 and TRBJ2-1, with TRBD2 matching over 14 bases. The CDR3 runs 14 residues. Trimming at V came to 8 bases and at J to 12 bases, leaving 9 bases not matched to a gene. Per the germline V gene, CDR1 is SNHLY and CDR2 is FYNNEI. CDR3 region: CASRGTSGGEGQFF. The CDR3 DNA follows: TGTGCCAGCCGAGGGACTAGCGGGGGAGAGGGGCAGTTCTTC.

V is TRBV27 and J is TRBJ2-7, with TRBD1 matching over 8 bases. CDR1 MNHEY and CDR2 SMNVEV come from the germline V gene (reference sequence). The CDR3 is made up of 15 amino acids. V shed 5 bases and J 3 bases; nucleotides not matched to a gene: 9. The CDR3 loop is CASSEKDRAGYEQYF. The CDR3 nucleotides read TGTGCCAGCAGTGAGAAGGACAGGGCAGGCTACGAGCAGTACTTC.

The V and J genes are TRBV29-1 and TRBJ2-5; 9 bases are shared with TRBD1. CDR1 SQVTM and CDR2 ANQGSEA come from the germline V gene. Trimming removed 6 bases from V and 6 bases from J; junction bases left unmatched: 2. CDR3 length: 11 amino acids. The CDR3: CSVGQGQTQYF. CDR3 bases: TGCAGCGTCGGACAGGGGCAGACCCAGTACTTC. Looking up the rest from reference TRBV29-1 and TRBJ2-5 gives the full variable domain: SAVISQKPSRDICQRGTSLTIQCQVDSQVTMMFWYRQQPGQSLTLIATANQGSEATYESGFVIDKFPISRPNLTFSTLTVSNMSPEDSSIYLCSVGQGQTQYFGPGTRLLVL.

This clone was picked up a small number of times. The chain employs TRBV2 and TRBJ2-7; D might be TRBD1 (6 bases). V lost 2 bases and J 0 bases, leaving 11 bases between the germline ends. The length of the CDR3 is 15 residues. The germline V gene encodes CDR1 SNHLY and CDR2 FYNNEI. CDR3 DNA sequence: TGTGCCAGCAGTGAACGACAGGTTTCCTCCTACGAGCAGTACTTC. Protein product: CASSERQVSSYEQYF.